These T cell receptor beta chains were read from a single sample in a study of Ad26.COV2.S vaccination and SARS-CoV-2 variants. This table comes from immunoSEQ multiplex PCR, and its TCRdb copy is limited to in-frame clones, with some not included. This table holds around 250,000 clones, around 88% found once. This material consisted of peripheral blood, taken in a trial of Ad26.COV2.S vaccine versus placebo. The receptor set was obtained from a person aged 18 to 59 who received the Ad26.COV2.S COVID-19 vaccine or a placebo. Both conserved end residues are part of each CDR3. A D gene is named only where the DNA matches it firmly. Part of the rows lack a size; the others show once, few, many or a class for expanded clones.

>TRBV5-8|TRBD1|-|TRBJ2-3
TGTGCCAGCAGCCCGGGACAGATATACACAGATACGCAGTATTTT
CASSPGQIYTDTQYF
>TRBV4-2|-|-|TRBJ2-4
TGTGCCAGCAGCCAAGACCGGACAGGGAGGGGCATTCAGTACTTC
CASSQDRTGRGIQYF
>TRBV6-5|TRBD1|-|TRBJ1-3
TGTGCCAGCAAGGACAGGGGCTCTGGAAACACCATATATTTT
CASKDRGSGNTIYF
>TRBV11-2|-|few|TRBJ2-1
TGTGCCAGCAGCTTAGGTGGAGGGAGCGGAAGTGAGCAGTTCTTC
CASSLGGGSGSEQFF
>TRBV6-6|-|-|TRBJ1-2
TGTGCCAGCAGTTACGACAGTGTGAGCGGCTACACCTTC
CASSYDSVSGYTF
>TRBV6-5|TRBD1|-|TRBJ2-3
TGTGCCAGCAGCGACAGGGCCACAGATACGCAGTATTTT
CASSDRATDTQYF
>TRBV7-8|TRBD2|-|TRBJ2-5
TGTGCCAGCAGCTCGGGACTAGCGGGAGCTGAGACCCAGTACTTC
CASSSGLAGAETQYF
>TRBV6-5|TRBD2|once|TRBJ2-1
TGTGCCAGCAGGGGTCGGAGCGGGGGGGTATATGAGCAGTTCTTC
CASRGRSGGVYEQFF
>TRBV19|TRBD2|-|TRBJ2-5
TGTGCCAGTAGAGAACTAGCGGGGGGTATGGAGACCCAGTACTTC
CASRELAGGMETQYF
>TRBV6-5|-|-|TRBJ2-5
TGTGCCAGCAGTTACGGGGGGACTCAACAGTACTTC
CASSYGGTQQYF
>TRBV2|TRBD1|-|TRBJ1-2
TGTGCCAGCAGTGAAAGGACAGGGGGAGGCTATGGCTACACCTTC
CASSERTGGGYGYTF
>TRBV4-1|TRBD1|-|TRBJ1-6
TGCGCCAGCAGCCAAGTTCTGGACAGGGGTAATTCACCCCTCCACTTT
CASSQVLDRGNSPLHF
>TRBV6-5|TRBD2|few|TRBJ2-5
TGTGCCAGCAGTTACTCGACTAGCGAAGAGACCCAGTACTTC
CASSYSTSEETQYF
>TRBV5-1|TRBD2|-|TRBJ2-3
TGCGCCAGCAGCTTACTAGCGGGGGGGCCCACAGATACGCAGTATTTT
CASSLLAGGPTDTQYF
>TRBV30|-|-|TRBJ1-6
TGTGCCTGGAGCCCTACAGGTGCGCCCCTCCACTTT
CAWSPTGAPLHF
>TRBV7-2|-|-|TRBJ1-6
TGTGCCAGCAGCCCCCGAAGGGGTGATTCACCCCTCCACTTT
CASSPRRGDSPLHF
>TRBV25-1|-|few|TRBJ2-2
TGTGCCCTCAGGGGGGACACCGGGGAGCTGTTTTTT
CALRGDTGELFF
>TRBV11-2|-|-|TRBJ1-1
TGTGCCAGCAGCTTAGGGTCCAACACTGAAGCTTTCTTT
CASSLGSNTEAFF
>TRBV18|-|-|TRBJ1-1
TGTGCCAGCTCAACAGGGACTAACACTGAAGCTTTCTTT
CASSTGTNTEAFF
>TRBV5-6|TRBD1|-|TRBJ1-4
TGTGCCAGCAGCTTTCGACAGGGGACAAATGAAAAACTGTTTTTT
CASSFRQGTNEKLFF
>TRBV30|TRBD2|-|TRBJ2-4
TGTGCCTGGAGTGTAATGGCTAGCGGGGGCCAAAGGTCTCATTATGCCAAAAACATTCAGTACTTC
CAWSVMASGGQRSHYAKNIQYF
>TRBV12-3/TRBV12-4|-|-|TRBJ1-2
TGTGCCAGCAGTTTAGGGGGTATCTACACCTTC
CASSLGGIYTF